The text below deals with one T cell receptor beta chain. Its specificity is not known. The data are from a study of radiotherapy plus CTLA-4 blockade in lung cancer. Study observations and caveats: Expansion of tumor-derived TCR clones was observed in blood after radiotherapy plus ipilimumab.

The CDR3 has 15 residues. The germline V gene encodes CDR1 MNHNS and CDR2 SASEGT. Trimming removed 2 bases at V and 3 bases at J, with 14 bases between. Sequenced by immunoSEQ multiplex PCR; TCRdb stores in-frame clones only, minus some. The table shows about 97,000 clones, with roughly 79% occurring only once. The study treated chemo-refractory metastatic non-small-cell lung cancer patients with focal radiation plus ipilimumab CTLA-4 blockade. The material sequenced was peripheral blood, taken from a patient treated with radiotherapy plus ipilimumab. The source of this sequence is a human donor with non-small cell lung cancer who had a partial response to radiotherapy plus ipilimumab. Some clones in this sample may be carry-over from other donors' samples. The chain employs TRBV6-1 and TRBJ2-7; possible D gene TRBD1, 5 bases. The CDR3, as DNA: TGTGCCAGCAGTGAATTTCCCGGCAGGGTCTACGAGCAGTACTTC. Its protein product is CASSEFPGRVYEQYF.